This TCR beta chain was identified during a study of CD8 T cells in Susac syndrome. Random-hexamer reverse transcription was applied to roughly 0.5 to 1 ug RNA. TCRdb recomputed calls from the immunoSEQ multiplex PCR reads with MiXCR, one row per CDR3 protein. The data show 75,000 to 95,000 distinct CDR3 sequences, 75% to 95% seen once. From germline, CDR1 is MNHEY and CDR2 SMNVEV (reference sequence). This CDR3 is built from 18 residues. Trimming took 3 bases from V and 5 from J; bases not matched to a gene: 11. This clonotype was sampled from a human donor with multiple sclerosis. The chain carries TRBV27 and TRBJ2-2, with TRBD2 matching over 11 bases. The sequencing sample was made of CD8+ T cells from PBMCs. CDR3 nucleotides: TGTGCCAGCAGTTTCTTGACTAGCGGGGCAATGATTACCGGGGAGCTGTTTTTT. It codes for CASSFLTSGAMITGELFF.